Below, 27 T cell receptor beta chains from the same sample are listed, as sequenced in a study of T cell responses to AZD1222 COVID-19 vaccine. Using immunoSEQ multiplex PCR, the repertoire was profiled, and TCRdb retains in-frame clones only, with some absent. The table shows some 140,000 clones, with just over 90% occurring only once. The sequencing used peripheral blood, collected on day 0 of AZD1222 vaccination. Every receptor here comes from an adult in good health.

The genes are TRBV4-1 and TRBJ2-1; 9 bases line up with TRBD2. CDR1 and CDR2 (germline): MGHRA, YSYEKL. Trimming cost V 1 base and J 13 bases; bases outside gene matches: 2. The CDR3 has 12 amino acids. Here the CDR3 DNA reads TGCGCCAGCAGCCAAGTGCGGGGGGGCCAGTTCTTC. Translation gives CASSQVRGGQFF.

The V and J genes are TRBV11-2 and TRBJ1-1; tentatively, D is TRBD1 (6 bases). The CDR3 is 13 residues long. V shed 3 bases and J shed 1 base, with 6 bases lying between them. Germline V lookup: CDR1 SGHAT, CDR2 FQNNGV. CDR3 loop: CASSLGQNTEAFF. In DNA form, the CDR3 reads TGTGCCAGCAGCTTGGGACAGAACACTGAAGCTTTCTTT.

This clone was detected only once. The genes are TRBV19 and TRBJ1-5, with 9 positions matching TRBD1. Germline CDR1 is LNHDA and CDR2 is SQIVND (reference sequence). This CDR3 is built from 15 residues. V dropped 1 base and J dropped 7; count of bases not matched to a gene: 5. CDR3 sequence (DNA): TGTGCCAGTAGTATAGGGACAGGGGCCTGGCAGCCCCAGCATTTT. Protein product: CASSIGTGAWQPQHF. Together with reference TRBV19 and TRBJ1-5, the CDR3 gives the full variable domain: DGGITQSPKYLFRKEGQNVTLSCEQNLNHDAMYWYRQDPGQGLRLIYYSQIVNDFQKGDIAEGYSVSREKKESFPLTVTSAQKNPTAFYLCASSIGTGAWQPQHFGDGTRLSIL.

This chain uses TRBV19 with TRBJ2-7; D uncertain. The CDR3 runs to 13 residues. Trimming removed 4 bases at V and 2 bases at J, with 9 bases between. Germline V CDR1 and CDR2: LNHDA, SQIVND (reference sequence). Written as DNA, the CDR3 is TGTGCCAGTAGTAACGACGGAGCCTACGAGCAGTACTTC. Protein: CASSNDGAYEQYF.

The chain carries TRBV3-1 (or the pseudogene TRBV3-2) and TRBJ2-7; maybe TRBD2 (5 bases). Trimming cost V 4 bases and J 5 bases, with 18 bases left between them. Germline V gives CDR1 LGHDT, CDR2 YNNKEL (reference sequence). The CDR3 runs to 15 residues. The CDR3 nucleotides read TGTGCCAGCAGCCGAGCCGGGGTCAACGGCAACGAGCAGTACTTC. Its translation is CASSRAGVNGNEQYF.

In its sample, this clone was seen once. V gene TRBV11-2 combines with J gene TRBJ1-4, with D unclear. Per the germline V gene, CDR1 is SGHAT and CDR2 is FQNNGV. The CDR3 sequence is 17 residues long. Between the trimmed V and J ends, which lost 0 bases and 5 bases, there was a span of 16 bases. The CDR3 DNA reads as TGTGCCAGCAGCTTAGATACTCAAACGGGTCTGAATGAAAAACTGTTTTTT. The encoded protein is CASSLDTQTGLNEKLFF.

The sample holds a few counts of this clone. The rearrangement uses TRBV7-2 and TRBJ1-5, with no clear D. V was pared by 1 base and J by 7 bases, with 8 bases between. The CDR3 runs to 13 residues. Per germline, CDR1 SGHTA and CDR2 FQGNSA. CDR3 sequence: CASSLGARQPQHF. The CDR3 coding sequence is TGTGCCAGCAGCTTAGGGGCAAGACAGCCCCAGCATTTT. The whole variable domain, remainder taken from reference TRBV7-2 and TRBJ1-5, is GAGVSQSPSNKVTEKGKDVELRCDPISGHTALYWYRQSLGQGLEFLIYFQGNSAPDKSGLPSDRFSAERTGGSVSTLTIQRTQQEDSAVYLCASSLGARQPQHFGDGTRLSIL.

This chain links TRBV2 with TRBJ2-3; 8 bases match TRBD1. The CDR3 is 15 residues long. The V gene's germline CDR1 is SNHLY and CDR2 FYNNEI. J gave up 2 bases and V 4 bases, and 5 bases lay outside the gene matches. The CDR3 DNA sequence: TGTGCCAGCAGTGGTCAGGGGGCAAACACAGATACGCAGTATTTT. Translated, it gives CASSGQGANTDTQYF.

The rearrangement joins TRBV19 to TRBJ1-1; possible D gene TRBD1, 6 bases. The germline V gene has CDR1 LNHDA and CDR2 SQIVND (reference sequence). Deletions cut 7 bases from V and 1 base from J, with 13 bases between. CDR3 length: 14 amino acids. The CDR3 nucleotides read TGTGCCAGTACCTTGGACAGATGGAACACTGAAGCTTTCTTT. Amino acid sequence: CASTLDRWNTEAFF.

V usage is TRBV10-1 and J usage is TRBJ2-6; 7 bases match TRBD2. Germline values: CDR1 WNHNN, CDR2 SYGVQD (reference sequence). The CDR3 is made up of 16 amino acids. V shed 0 bases, J shed 8 bases, and the junction held 7 bases outside the gene matches. Written as DNA, the CDR3 is TGCGCCAGCAGTGAGTCGAGCGGGGAAAGCACCAACGTCCTGACTTTC. Protein product: CASSESSGESTNVLTF.

The rearrangement joins TRBV18 to TRBJ1-1, with D perhaps TRBD1 (6 bases). CDR3 length equals 17 residues. Trimming pared 2 bases from V and 0 bases from J, leaving 16 bases between. Germline CDR1 KGHSH, CDR2 LQKENI. The CDR3 DNA reads as TGTGCCAGCTCACCAGGACAGTTAGGGTGGATGAACACTGAAGCTTTCTTT. Protein sequence: CASSPGQLGWMNTEAFF.

The chain joins TRBV6-2 or TRBV6-3 to TRBJ2-2; 7 bases align to TRBD2. The CDR3 is 15 amino acids. The germline gives CDR1 MNHEY, CDR2 SVGEGT. J was trimmed by 2 bases and V by 4 bases; bases with no gene match: 4. The chain's CDR3 is CASSLGLLNTGELFF. The DNA for the CDR3 is TGTGCCAGCAGTTTGGGACTACTTAACACCGGGGAGCTGTTTTTT.

Comments on this clone: This same CDR3 is encoded by further DNA sequences in the sample. This chain connects TRBV3-1 (or the pseudogene TRBV3-2) to TRBJ1-6; D is unresolved. The CDR3 sequence is 13 residues long. V lost 1 base and J 9 bases, leaving 7 bases between the germline ends. Germline CDR1 LGHDT, CDR2 YNNKEL (reference sequence). DNA for the CDR3: TGTGCCAGCAGCCAAGGCGGAGGTTCACCCCTCCACTTT. It translates to CASSQGGGSPLHF.

The V gene is TRBV10-3, the J gene TRBJ1-2; D remains ambiguous. Trimming shortened V by 6 bases and J by 7 bases, and 24 bases separated the two germline ends. CDR3 length equals 16 residues. Germline V lookup: CDR1 ENHRY, CDR2 SYGVKD. In DNA, the CDR3 is TGTGCCATCAGACCTCCGCAGAGAACAACGTCAGGTGGCTACACCTTC. Translation gives CAIRPPQRTTSGGYTF.

The chain joins TRBV28 to TRBJ1-1; perhaps TRBD1 as D (5 bases). From germline, CDR1 is MDHEN and CDR2 SYDVKM. This CDR3 is 15 amino acids long. The V and J ends lost 2 bases and 7 bases respectively, with 17 bases between them. The CDR3 loop is CASSLGPGMGLEAFF. The CDR3 DNA sequence: TGTGCCAGCAGTTTAGGGCCGGGGATGGGGCTTGAAGCTTTCTTT.

This clone has a single count. The chain carries TRBV21-1 and TRBJ1-5. TRBV21-1 is deemed a pseudogene. The CDR3 is made up of 17 amino acids. The CDR3 DNA reads TGTGCCAGCGGCACCCACTTCCGTGGGGATAGCAATCAGCCCCAGCATTTT. Encoded protein: CASGTHFRGDSNQPQHF.

For the CDR3, the DNA is TGTGCCAGCAGTTTAAGGCTAGCGAACTACGAGCAGTACTTC. Translated: CASSLRLANYEQYF. V and J are TRBV28 and TRBJ2-7, with D maybe TRBD2 (6 bases). Germline V lookup: CDR1 MDHEN, CDR2 SYDVKM. The CDR3 runs to 14 residues. Deletions cut 2 bases from V and 3 bases from J, with 11 bases between.

The gene calls are TRBV6-2 or TRBV6-3 and TRBJ1-2; the D gene is possibly TRBD1 (5 bases). The V end lost 6 bases, the J end lost 2 bases, and 7 bases lay between the germline ends. The CDR3 runs to 12 residues. The germline gives CDR1 MNHEY, CDR2 SVGEGT. The CDR3 DNA follows: TGTGCCAGCAGCAGGGTGAACTATGGCTACACCTTC. It is translated as CASSRVNYGYTF.

This rearrangement joins TRBV30 to TRBJ1-4, with a tentative D call TRBD1 (6 bases). V lost 8 bases and J lost 0, with 19 bases in between. Germline V gene data show CDR1 as GTSNPN and CDR2 as SVGIG (reference sequence). The CDR3 loop spans 16 amino acids. The CDR3 DNA follows: TGTGCCGGAAGGAAGGGGGTGATTACAACTAATGAAAAACTGTTTTTT. It encodes CAGRKGVITTNEKLFF.

This clone was observed a few times. The gene calls are TRBV7-9 and TRBJ1-1, with unresolved D. Trimming removed 6 bases from V and 1 base from J, with 15 bases in between. Germline V gives CDR1 SEHNR, CDR2 FQNEAQ (reference sequence). The CDR3 length is 15 residues. The CDR3 is CASSYLSAGNTEAFF. In DNA form, the CDR3 reads TGTGCCAGCAGTTACCTTTCTGCTGGGAACACTGAAGCTTTCTTT.

The V gene is TRBV3-1 (or the pseudogene TRBV3-2), the J gene TRBJ1-4, with 7 positions matching TRBD1. This CDR3 has 16 residues. The germline V gene encodes CDR1 LGHDT and CDR2 YNNKEL (reference sequence). After removal of 2 bases from V and 4 bases from J, the junction contained 7 bases not matched to a gene. CDR3 in amino acids: CASSQNTGVLNEKLFF. The CDR3 nucleotides are TGTGCCAGCAGCCAAAACACAGGGGTCCTTAATGAAAAACTGTTTTTT.

V and J are TRBV5-1 and TRBJ2-2; 9 bases fit TRBD1. CDR3 size: 15 residues. V was pared by 5 bases and J by 6 bases, with 8 bases of the junction left unmatched. CDR1 is SGHRS, CDR2 YFSETQ, per germline. The chain's CDR3 is CASSGGQGAAGELFF. CDR3 nucleotide sequence: TGCGCCAGCAGTGGGGGACAGGGTGCGGCCGGGGAGCTGTTTTTT.

The CDR3 loop is CASSVDWAGGVNTQYF. The CDR3 nucleotides are TGTGCCAGCAGCGTAGACTGGGCGGGGGGGGTCAATACGCAGTATTTT. The chain employs TRBV9 and TRBJ2-3, with 9 bases identical to TRBD2. This CDR3 has 16 residues. Germline V lookup: CDR1 SGDLS, CDR2 YYNGEE. J was trimmed by 7 bases and V by 0 bases; bases with no gene match: 9.

This clone appeared once. This sequence joins TRBV9 and TRBJ2-7; 9 bases fit TRBD1. The CDR3 runs to 14 residues. After removal of 3 bases from V and 3 bases from J, the junction contained 4 bases not matched to a gene. Germline values: CDR1 SGDLS, CDR2 YYNGEE. The CDR3 spells CASSGGTGLYEQYF. CDR3 sequence (DNA): TGTGCCAGCAGCGGCGGGACAGGGCTCTACGAGCAGTACTTC. The full variable domain, with the rest looked up from reference TRBV9 and TRBJ2-7, is DSGVTQTPKHLITATGQRVTLRCSPRSGDLSVYWYQQSLDQGLQFLIQYYNGEERAKGNILERFSAQQFPDLHSELNLSSLELGDSALYFCASSGGTGLYEQYFGPGTRLTVT.

The chain couples TRBV5-1 to TRBJ2-1; D might be TRBD1 (6 bases). The V gene's germline CDR1 is SGHRS and CDR2 YFSETQ. The ends were cut back, 9 bases at V and 5 bases at J, with 12 bases in the middle. The CDR3 contains 12 residues. The CDR3: CATSTGDNEQFF. In DNA form, the CDR3 reads TGCGCCACCTCGACAGGAGACAATGAGCAGTTCTTC. The full variable domain, rest sourced from reference TRBV5-1 and TRBJ2-1, is KAGVTQTPRYLIKTRGQQVTLSCSPISGHRSVSWYQQTPGQGLQFLFEYFSETQRNKGNFPGRFSGRQFSNSRSEMNVSTLELGDSALYLCATSTGDNEQFFGPGTRLTVL.

The chain links TRBV4-1 to TRBJ1-5, with 7 positions matching TRBD1. The CDR3 runs to 17 residues. Germline CDR1 is MGHRA and CDR2 is YSYEKL. Trimming cost V 1 base and J 10 bases; bases outside gene matches: 16. The CDR3 protein is CASSQGLWDSQQRPQHF. The CDR3 DNA is TGCGCCAGCAGCCAAGGACTTTGGGACAGCCAACAACGTCCCCAGCATTTT.

CDR3 region: CATSDLSGDEQFF. As DNA, the CDR3 is TGTGCCACCAGTGATCTCTCAGGGGATGAGCAGTTCTTC. V gene TRBV24-1 combines with J gene TRBJ2-1, with D possibly matching TRBD1 (6 bases). CDR3 length equals 13 residues. V was shortened by 3 bases and J by 8 bases, with 10 bases between the two germline ends. Germline CDR1 reads KGHDR; CDR2 reads SFDVKD.